This T cell receptor (beta chain) was profiled in a study of blood T cells in healthy people across ages. As for the study in general: For every two T cells, template switching captured about one barcoded beta molecule.

The V gene's germline CDR1 is MDHEN and CDR2 SYDVKM. The CDR3 has 16 residues. The use of a sample-barcoded 5' primer and a J-beta primer mix characterized a second PCR of about 7 to 12 cycles. TCRdb analysed the 5' RACE reads with MiXCR anew, one entry per CDR3 protein. The sample consists of approximately 1,700,000 distinct CDR3 sequences, 30% to 40% of them appearing once. Findings of the study overall: PBMCs that were unsorted prevented a conclusive naive versus antigen-experienced comparison. The study lacked donor CMV status, which possibly confounded expanded clonotype changes. Researchers deemed the diversity estimates from one million T cells underestimates.

Details on this clonotype: Its antigen is still unknown.

The TCR was taken from a human donor in good health. The V call is TRBV28, the J call TRBJ2-4; D might be TRBD2 (5 bases). The DNA matches TRBJ2-5 better at its end, which makes the J call doubtful. The sample was blood. This chain's CDR3 is CASSISVARDVKTQYF. CDR3 bases: TGTGCCAGCAGTATTTCGGTGGCGAGGGATGTGAAGACCCAGTACTTC.